This is a list of T cell receptor beta chains from one sample in a study of blood T cells in healthy people across ages. Each CDR3 protein is one row after TCRdb ran MiXCR on the 5' RACE reads. The profile shows 1.5 million to 2 million distinct CDR3 sequences, about 49% of them singletons. Sample: blood. The receptor set was obtained from a middle-aged woman in good health. The CDR3 runs from the conserved cysteine through the conserved F or W. The D gene is left open where the match is weak. Clone size is shown for a subset of rows, as once, few, many or a class of expanded clone.

CASSWGADNSHGYTF | TGCGCCAGCAGTTGGGGGGCCGACAACAGCCATGGCTACACCTTC | TRBJ1-2 | TRBV5-1 | NA | NA
CASSLAPRGGALETQYF | TGCGCCAGCAGCTTGGCCCCACGGGGCGGGGCCCTGGAGACCCAGTACTTC | TRBJ2-5 | TRBV5-1 | NA | once
CAGSPPGFAGLAKNIQYF | TGTGCCGGCAGTCCACCTGGTTTTGCGGGTCTGGCCAAAAACATTCAGTACTTC | TRBJ2-4 | TRBV27 | NA | NA
CSAREGLLYGYTF | TGCAGTGCTAGAGAGGGACTTCTCTATGGCTACACCTTC | TRBJ1-2 | TRBV20-1 | NA | few
CASSHKTGSTEAFF | TGCGCCAGCAGCCACAAGACAGGGAGCACTGAAGCTTTCTTT | TRBJ1-1 | TRBV4-1 | TRBD1 | NA
CASRYVDTEAFF | TGTGCCAGCAGATACGTGGACACTGAAGCTTTCTTT | TRBJ1-1 | TRBV28 | NA | NA
CASSRTSGGSSYNEQYF | TGTGCCAGCAGCCGGACTAGCGGGGGGAGCTCCTACAATGAGCAGTACTTC | TRBJ2-7 | TRBV27 | TRBD2 | few
CASSWAGSSYNEQFF | TGTGCCAGCAGCTGGGCGGGGAGCTCCTACAATGAGCAGTTCTTC | TRBJ2-1 | TRBV5-8 | NA | NA
CASSGLNRGPRSRSYNEQFF | TGTGCCAGCAGTGGCCTGAACAGGGGCCCCCGAAGTAGGTCCTACAATGAGCAGTTCTTC | TRBJ2-1 | TRBV6-1 | TRBD1 | few
CASIKTSGPYEQYF | TGTGCCAGCATCAAAACTAGCGGCCCCTACGAGCAGTACTTC | TRBJ2-7 | TRBV6-5 | TRBD2 | NA
CASSFVRGSSDEQYF | TGTGCCAGCAGTTTTGTACGGGGAAGCTCCGACGAGCAGTACTTC | TRBJ2-7 | TRBV27 | NA | NA
CASSQGPARDAVNYGYTF | TGCGCCAGCAGCCAAGGCCCGGCCCGAGACGCAGTAAACTATGGCTACACCTTC | TRBJ1-2 | TRBV4-1 | NA | NA
CASSPGILTNYGYTF | TGTGCCAGCAGTCCCGGGATACTCACTAACTATGGCTACACCTTC | TRBJ1-2 | TRBV6-1 | NA | NA
CASSQDLGVGANNEQFF | TGTGCCAGCAGCCAAGACCTAGGCGTGGGGGCCAACAATGAGCAGTTCTTC | TRBJ2-1 | TRBV4-2 | NA | NA
CASGGSENEKLFF | TGTGCCAGCGGCGGGTCGGAAAATGAAAAACTGTTTTTT | TRBJ1-4 | TRBV7-9 | NA | NA
CASRAWQGNNERFF | TGTGCCAGCAGGGCCTGGCAGGGAAACAATGAGCGGTTCTTC | TRBJ2-1 | TRBV6-1 | NA | NA
CSVKGPESSYNEQFF | TGCAGCGTCAAGGGTCCGGAGAGCTCCTACAATGAGCAGTTCTTC | TRBJ2-1 | TRBV29-1 | NA | NA
CAISDGGGVQFF | TGTGCCATAAGTGACGGGGGCGGAGTGCAGTTCTTC | TRBJ2-1 | TRBV10-3 | NA | NA
CASSSGQGVIETQYF | TGTGCCAGCAGTTCAGGACAGGGGGTGATAGAGACCCAGTACTTC | TRBJ2-5 | TRBV6-6 | TRBD1 | NA
CASSAGGENIQYF | TGTGCCAGCAGTGCAGGGGGCGAAAACATTCAGTACTTC | TRBJ2-4 | TRBV2 | TRBD1 | NA
CASSSPGRAATYEQYF | TGTGCCAGCAGTTCCCCAGGGAGGGCCGCAACCTACGAGCAGTACTTC | TRBJ2-7 | TRBV6-5 | TRBD2 | NA
CASSQDVGTSLSSYNEQFF | TGCGCCAGCAGCCAAGATGTAGGGACTAGTCTGAGCTCCTACAATGAGCAGTTCTTC | TRBJ2-1 | TRBV4-1 | TRBD2 | few
CASSLADTGEEAQETQYF | TGTGCCAGCAGCTTGGCAGATACAGGGGAGGAGGCTCAAGAGACCCAGTACTTC | TRBJ2-5 | TRBV5-5 | NA | NA
CSARRDRGWGNQPQHF | TGCAGTGCTAGAAGGGACAGGGGATGGGGCAATCAGCCCCAGCATTTT | TRBJ1-5 | TRBV20-1 | TRBD1 | few
CACSPSGSTDTQYF | TGTGCCTGCAGCCCATCCGGAAGCACAGATACGCAGTATTTT | TRBJ2-3 | TRBV3-1 | NA | once
CASSPQILNTEAFF | TGTGCCAGCAGTCCACAGATCTTGAACACTGAAGCTTTCTTT | TRBJ1-1 | TRBV6-1 | NA | NA
CATSSATDTQYF | TGTGCCACCAGCAGTGCCACAGATACGCAGTATTTT | TRBJ2-3 | TRBV15 | NA | few
CASSQDFGNSYNEQFF | TGTGCCAGCAGCCAAGATTTTGGTAACTCCTACAATGAGCAGTTCTTC | TRBJ2-1 | TRBV4-2 | NA | few
CASRRQGSYEQYF | TGTGCCAGCAGGCGACAGGGCTCCTACGAGCAGTACTTC | TRBJ2-7 | TRBV6-2/TRBV6-3 | TRBD1 | many
CATSMGGAREQYF | TGTGCCACCAGCATGGGAGGGGCGAGGGAGCAGTACTTC | TRBJ2-7 | TRBV15 | TRBD2 | NA
CSVVRNEQFF | TGCAGCGTTGTCCGGAATGAGCAGTTCTTC | TRBJ2-1 | TRBV29-1 | NA | NA
CSARAAQGAETQYF | TGCAGTGCTAGAGCAGCACAGGGGGCAGAGACCCAGTACTTC | TRBJ2-5 | TRBV20-1 | TRBD1 | NA
CASSLDPGELNEQYF | TGTGCCAGCAGCTTGGATCCAGGGGAATTGAACGAGCAGTACTTC | TRBJ2-7 | TRBV5-6 | NA | few
CASSLGRGEVNEQFF | TGTGCCAGCAGCTTAGGGCGGGGGGAGGTCAATGAGCAGTTCTTC | TRBJ2-1 | TRBV11-2 | TRBD2 | NA
CASSRGNLAYEQYF | TGTGCCAGCAGTCGAGGGAACCTAGCCTACGAGCAGTACTTC | TRBJ2-7 | TRBV12-3/TRBV12-4 | NA | NA
CASSHDRGFPYEQYF | TGTGCCAGCAGCCACGACAGGGGGTTTCCCTACGAGCAGTACTTC | TRBJ2-7 | TRBV7-2 | TRBD1 | few
CASSFLGLPAIWEQYF | TGTGCCAGCAGCTTCTTGGGACTACCAGCGATTTGGGAGCAGTACTTC | TRBJ2-7 | TRBV7-9 | TRBD2 | few
CASETQGASTDTQYF | TGCGCCAGCGAAACCCAAGGAGCTAGCACAGATACGCAGTATTTT | TRBJ2-3 | TRBV5-1 | NA | NA
CASRRSHHTDTQYF | TGTGCCAGCAGGCGATCACACCACACAGATACGCAGTATTTT | TRBJ2-3 | TRBV6-2/TRBV6-3 | NA | NA
CASSFEEETQYF | TGCGCCAGCAGCTTCGAGGAAGAGACCCAGTACTTC | TRBJ2-5 | TRBV5-1 | NA | few
CRAAGGNEQFF | TGCAGGGCGGCGGGGGGAAATGAGCAGTTCTTC | TRBJ2-1 | TRBV20-1 | TRBD2 | NA
CSVTDADSGANVLTF | TGCAGCGTTACGGACGCCGACTCTGGGGCCAACGTCCTGACTTTC | TRBJ2-6 | TRBV29-1 | NA | many
CASSIQGASQETQYF | TGTGCCAGCAGCATACAGGGGGCGAGCCAAGAGACCCAGTACTTC | TRBJ2-5 | TRBV21-1 | NA | few
CASSTTSGGAFYEQYF | TGTGCCAGCAGTACCACCAGCGGGGGGGCCTTCTACGAGCAGTACTTC | TRBJ2-7 | TRBV6-2/TRBV6-3 | TRBD2 | NA
CASSIRQGVETQYF | TGTGCCAGCAGTATTCGTCAGGGAGTGGAGACCCAGTACTTC | TRBJ2-5 | TRBV12-3/TRBV12-4 | NA | few
CASRGDRVRDIQYF | TGTGCCAGCAGGGGGGACAGGGTCAGGGACATTCAGTACTTC | TRBJ2-4 | TRBV7-9 | TRBD1 | NA
CASSSLGAGMGETQYF | TGTGCCAGCAGTTCTCTAGGGGCAGGGATGGGAGAGACCCAGTACTTC | TRBJ2-5 | TRBV12-3/TRBV12-4 | NA | few
CASSFHSGEYEQYF | TGTGCCAGCAGTTTCCACAGCGGCGAATACGAGCAGTACTTC | TRBJ2-7 | TRBV12-3/TRBV12-4 | NA | NA
CASSSNGGTGGKNIQYF | TGTGCCAGCAGCTCTAATGGAGGGACAGGGGGCAAAAACATTCAGTACTTC | TRBJ2-4 | TRBV7-2 | TRBD1 | NA
CASSFLNTGELFF | TGTGCCAGCAGCTTCTTGAACACCGGGGAGCTGTTTTTT | TRBJ2-2 | TRBV7-2 | NA | NA
CASRNRERNYGYTF | TGTGCCAGCAGAAACAGAGAGCGAAACTATGGCTACACCTTC | TRBJ1-2 | TRBV12-3/TRBV12-4 | NA | few
CSAFRLAGEPDTQYF | TGCAGTGCTTTTCGACTAGCGGGGGAACCAGATACGCAGTATTTT | TRBJ2-3 | TRBV20-1 | TRBD2 | NA
CASSLSGTGTSYGYTF | TGTGCCAGCAGCTTATCCGGGACAGGGACCTCCTATGGCTACACCTTC | TRBJ1-2 | TRBV7-9 | TRBD1 | NA
CASSQRGHEQYF | TGTGCCAGCAGCCAACGGGGCCACGAGCAGTACTTC | TRBJ2-7 | TRBV6-5 | NA | NA
CASSEQGHTDTQYF | TGTGCCAGCAGTGAGCAGGGCCACACAGATACGCAGTATTTT | TRBJ2-3 | TRBV2 | NA | few
CTTRQGQGEQYF | TGTACCACCCGACAGGGTCAAGGGGAGCAGTACTTC | TRBJ2-5 | TRBV15 | TRBD1 | NA